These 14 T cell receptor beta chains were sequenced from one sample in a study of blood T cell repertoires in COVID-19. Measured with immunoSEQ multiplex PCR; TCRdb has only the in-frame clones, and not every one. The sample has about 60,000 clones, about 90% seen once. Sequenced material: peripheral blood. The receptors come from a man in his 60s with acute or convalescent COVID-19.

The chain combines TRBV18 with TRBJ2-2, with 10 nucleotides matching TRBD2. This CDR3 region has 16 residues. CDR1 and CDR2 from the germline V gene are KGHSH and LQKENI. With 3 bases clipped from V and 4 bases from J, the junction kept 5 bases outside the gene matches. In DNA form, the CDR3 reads TGTGCCAGCTCACCCATGCCTAGCGGGAGCACCGGGGAGCTGTTTTTT. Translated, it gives CASSPMPSGSTGELFF.

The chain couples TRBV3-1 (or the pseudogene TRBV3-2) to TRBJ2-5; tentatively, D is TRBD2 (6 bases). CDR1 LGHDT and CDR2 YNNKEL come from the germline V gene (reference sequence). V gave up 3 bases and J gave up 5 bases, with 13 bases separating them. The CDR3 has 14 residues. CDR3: CASSQQGLSETQYF. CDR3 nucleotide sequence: TGTGCCAGCAGCCAGCAGGGACTGTCCGAGACCCAGTACTTC.

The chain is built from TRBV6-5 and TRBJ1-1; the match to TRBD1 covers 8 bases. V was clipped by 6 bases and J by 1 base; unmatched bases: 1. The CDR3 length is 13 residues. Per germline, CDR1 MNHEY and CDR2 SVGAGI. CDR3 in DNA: TGTGCCAGCAGGGACAGGGCGAACACTGAAGCTTTCTTT. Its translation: CASRDRANTEAFF.

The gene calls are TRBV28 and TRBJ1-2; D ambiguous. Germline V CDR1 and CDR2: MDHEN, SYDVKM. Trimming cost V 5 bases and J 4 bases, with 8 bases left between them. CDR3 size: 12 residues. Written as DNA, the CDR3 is TGTGCCAGCAGTCCCTTATTCTATGGCTACACCTTC. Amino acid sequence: CASSPLFYGYTF.

In DNA, the CDR3 is TGTGCCAGCAGTTCCGAGGAGGCCGACTCTGGAAACACCATATATTTT. Protein product: CASSSEEADSGNTIYF. This chain connects TRBV6-5 to TRBJ1-3, with no clear D. This CDR3 comprises 16 residues. Looked up from germline, CDR1 is MNHEY and CDR2 is SVGAGI. V was pared by 4 bases and J by 0 bases, with 13 bases between.

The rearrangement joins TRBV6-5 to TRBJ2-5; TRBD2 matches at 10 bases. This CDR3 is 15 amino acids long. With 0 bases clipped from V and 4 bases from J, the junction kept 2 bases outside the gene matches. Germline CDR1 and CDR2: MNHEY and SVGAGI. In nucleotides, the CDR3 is TGTGCCAGCAGTTACTCCCGGACTAGCGGAGAGACCCAGTACTTC. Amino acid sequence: CASSYSRTSGETQYF.

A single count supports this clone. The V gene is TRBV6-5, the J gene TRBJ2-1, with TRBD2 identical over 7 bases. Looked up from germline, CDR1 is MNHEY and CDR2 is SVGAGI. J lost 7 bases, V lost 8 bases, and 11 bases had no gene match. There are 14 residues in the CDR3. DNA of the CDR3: TGTGCCAGCCAGGATGGGACTACGAGAAATGAGCAGTTCTTC. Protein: CASQDGTTRNEQFF.

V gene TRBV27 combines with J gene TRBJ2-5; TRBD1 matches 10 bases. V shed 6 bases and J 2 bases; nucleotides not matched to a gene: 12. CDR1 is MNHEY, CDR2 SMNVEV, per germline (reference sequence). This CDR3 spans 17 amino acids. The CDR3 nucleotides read TGTGCCAGCAGCGACAGGGGGCACGGAAAACCACAAGAGACCCAGTACTTC. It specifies CASSDRGHGKPQETQYF.

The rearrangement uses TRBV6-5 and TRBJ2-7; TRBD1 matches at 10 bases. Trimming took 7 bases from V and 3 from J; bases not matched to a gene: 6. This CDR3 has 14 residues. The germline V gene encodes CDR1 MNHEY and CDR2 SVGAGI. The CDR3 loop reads CASMIDRGLYEQYF. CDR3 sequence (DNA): TGTGCCAGCATGATCGACAGGGGGCTCTACGAGCAGTACTTC.

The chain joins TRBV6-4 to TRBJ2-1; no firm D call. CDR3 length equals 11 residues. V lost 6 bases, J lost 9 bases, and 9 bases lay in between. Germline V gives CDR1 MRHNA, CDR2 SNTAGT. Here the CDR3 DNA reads TGTGCCAGCAGCCACACGCCTGAGCAGTTCTTC. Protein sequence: CASSHTPEQFF.

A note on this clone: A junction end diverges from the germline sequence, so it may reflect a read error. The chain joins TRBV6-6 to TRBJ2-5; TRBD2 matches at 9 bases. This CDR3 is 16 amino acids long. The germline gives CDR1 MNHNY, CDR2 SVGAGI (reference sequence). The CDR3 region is CAGRTTSGSYQETQYF. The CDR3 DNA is TGTGCCGGCAGAACCACTAGCGGGTCCTACCAAGAGACCCAGTACTTC.

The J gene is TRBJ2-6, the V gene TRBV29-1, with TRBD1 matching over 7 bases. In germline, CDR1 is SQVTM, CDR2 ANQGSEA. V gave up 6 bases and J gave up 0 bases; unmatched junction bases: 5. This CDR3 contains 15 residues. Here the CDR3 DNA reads TGCAGCGTCGGGACAGTGGACTCTGGGGCCAACGTCCTGACTTTC. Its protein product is CSVGTVDSGANVLTF.

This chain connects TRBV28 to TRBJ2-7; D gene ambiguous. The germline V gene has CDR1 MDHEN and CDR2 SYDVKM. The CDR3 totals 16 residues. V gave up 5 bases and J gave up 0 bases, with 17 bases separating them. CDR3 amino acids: CASSILGPATSYEQYF. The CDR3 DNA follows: TGTGCCAGCAGTATACTGGGCCCTGCTACCTCCTACGAGCAGTACTTC.

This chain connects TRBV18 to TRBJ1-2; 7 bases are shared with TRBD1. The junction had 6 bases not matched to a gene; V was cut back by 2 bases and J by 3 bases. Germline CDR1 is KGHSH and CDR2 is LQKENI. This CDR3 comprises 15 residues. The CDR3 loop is CASSPTVRGDYGYTF. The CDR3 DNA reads TGTGCCAGCTCACCAACAGTCAGGGGGGACTATGGCTACACCTTC.